The rows below give T cell receptor beta chains drawn from one sample of a study of cytomegalovirus exposure and HLA in healthy donors. Here immunoSEQ multiplex PCR was the method, and the copy in TCRdb shows in-frame clones only, minus some. In all, the sample yields fewer than 200,000 clones. Sequences were obtained from PBMCs. The source is a man aged 25 to 45 in good health and CMV-seronegative. The CDR3 runs from the conserved cysteine through the conserved F or W. The D gene is left open where the match is weak.

j_call d_call v_call cdr3_nt cdr3_aa
TRBJ2-7 TRBD2 TRBV27 TGTGCCAGCAGTTTATATGGGCGGGAGGGCCGGGGGGGAACCGAGCAGTACTTC CASSLYGREGRGGTEQYF
TRBJ2-7 TRBD2 TRBV27 TGTGCCACCGGTAGCGGGGTCTCCTACGAGCAGTACTTC CATGSGVSYEQYF
TRBJ2-7 TRBD1 TRBV5-1 TGCGCCAGCAGCAGATCCCCGGGACAGGGCCACGAGCAGTACTTC CASSRSPGQGHEQYF
TRBJ2-1 TRBD2 TRBV7-3 TGTGCCAGCAGCTTAGGACTAGTAACGATCAATGAGCAGTTCTTC CASSLGLVTINEQFF
TRBJ1-2 NA TRBV29-1 TGCAGCGTTGTCGTGGCGGACAGCGAAAACTATGGCTACACCTTC CSVVVADSENYGYTF
TRBJ2-7 TRBD1 TRBV6-5 TGTGCCAGCAGTTACGGCCGGACAGGGGCCTACGAGCAGTACTTC CASSYGRTGAYEQYF
TRBJ1-2 NA TRBV30 TGTGCCTGGATGGAGAACAGGGACTATGGCTACACCTTC CAWMENRDYGYTF
TRBJ1-5 TRBD1 TRBV6-5 TGTGCCAGCAGCGCCGGGACAGGGCGACAGCCCCAGCATTTT CASSAGTGRQPQHF
TRBJ1-2 TRBD1 TRBV28 TGTGCCAGCAATCTGGGATCCCAGGGGGCCTATGGCTACACCTTC CASNLGSQGAYGYTF
TRBJ1-2 NA TRBV2 TGTGCCAGAACGGATGGCTACACCTTC CARTDGYTF
TRBJ1-2 NA TRBV9 TGTGCCAGCAGCGGGGGGGTGACCCGGGACGGCGACTACTATGGCTACACCTTC CASSGGVTRDGDYYGYTF
TRBJ2-1 NA TRBV18 TGTGCCAGCTCACAGAGAGGGGAGCAGTTCTTC CASSQRGEQFF
TRBJ2-7 NA TRBV5-1 TGCGCCAGCAGCTTGCAACACCCGGTTACAGGGTTGGACGAGCAGTACTTC CASSLQHPVTGLDEQYF
TRBJ1-1 NA TRBV27 TGTGCCAGCAGTCCCCCGAGGTGGTTGAACACTGAAGCTTTCTTT CASSPPRWLNTEAFF
TRBJ1-1 NA TRBV6-5 TGTGCCAGCAGACGCCTATCGGGGGGCAGAACTGAAGCTTTCTTT CASRRLSGGRTEAFF
TRBJ1-1 NA TRBV11-3 TGTGCCAGCAGCCCTTACATGAACACTGAAGCTTTCTTT CASSPYMNTEAFF
TRBJ2-3 NA TRBV9 TGTGCCAGCAGCCCACAGTGGTCCAGCGGAAGCGTCGATACGCAGTATTTT CASSPQWSSGSVDTQYF
TRBJ1-1 TRBD1 TRBV10-1 TGCGCCAGCAGCATGACAGGGGCCACTGAAGCTTTCTTT CASSMTGATEAFF
TRBJ1-2 TRBD1 TRBV19 TGTGCCAGTACCCCGGGACAGGGAGGGAACTATGGCTACACCTTC CASTPGQGGNYGYTF
TRBJ2-1 NA TRBV29-1 TGCAGCGTACGCCAAACAGGGATATCTTCGACAAGGTTGTTCTTC CSVRQTGISSTRLFF
TRBJ2-3 NA TRBV7-6 TGTGCCAGCAGCTTATGGTCGGTAAGCACAGATACGCAGTATTTT CASSLWSVSTDTQYF
TRBJ2-2 TRBD1 TRBV23-1 TGCGCCAGCAGTCAATTGACAGGGACGAACACCGGGGAGCTGTTTTTT CASSQLTGTNTGELFF
TRBJ1-2 NA TRBV7-2 TGTGCCAGCAGCTCGTCGGTCACAGGGAATGGCTACACCTTC CASSSSVTGNGYTF